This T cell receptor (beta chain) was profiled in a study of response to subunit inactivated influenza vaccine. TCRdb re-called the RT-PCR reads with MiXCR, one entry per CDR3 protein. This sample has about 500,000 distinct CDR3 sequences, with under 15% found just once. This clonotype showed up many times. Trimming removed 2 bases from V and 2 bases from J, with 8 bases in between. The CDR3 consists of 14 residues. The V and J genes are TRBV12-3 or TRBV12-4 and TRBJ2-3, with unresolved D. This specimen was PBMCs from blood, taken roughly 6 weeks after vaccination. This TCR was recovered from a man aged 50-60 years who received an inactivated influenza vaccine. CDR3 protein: CASSLRGVTDTQYF. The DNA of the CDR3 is TGTGCCAGCAGTTTAAGAGGAGTCACAGATACGCAGTATTTT.